Below, 7 T cell receptor beta chains from the same sample are listed, as sequenced in a study of blood T cell repertoires in COVID-19 (dated by TCRdb to about 2020). Libraries were constructed by the immunoSEQ multiplex PCR assay. TCRdb mirrors the immuneACCESS table, restricted to in-frame sequences. Some clones are absent from its copies; in checked studies, under half trace to an unresolved V gene, and the reason for the others is unknown. Counted in this sample were approximately 76,000 clones; around 88% of them appeared once. Of the sample, 6.5% to 8.5% falls within the top ten clones. Material: peripheral blood. These TCRs come from a man aged 30-40 years with acute or convalescent COVID-19.

The rearrangement joins TRBV6-1 to TRBJ1-5; possible D gene TRBD1, 5 bases. The germline V and J ends were trimmed by 1 base and 1 base, with 11 bases remaining between them. In germline, CDR1 is MNHNS, CDR2 SASEGT. The CDR3 sequence is 16 residues long. The CDR3 coding sequence is TGTGCCAGCAGTGAAGACTGGGGCGACAGCAATCAGCCCCAGCATTTT. This translates into CASSEDWGDSNQPQHF.

The chain employs TRBV28 and TRBJ1-5, with D perhaps TRBD1 (5 bases). The length of the CDR3 is 15 residues. Germline V gene sequence: CDR1 MDHEN, CDR2 SYDVKM. The V end was cut by 6 bases, the J end by 4 bases, with 16 bases between. Written as DNA, the CDR3 is TGTGCCAGCAGACCCGACAGAGCCGGGAATCAGCCCCAGCATTTT. Amino acid sequence: CASRPDRAGNQPQHF.

The V and J genes are TRBV7-2 and TRBJ1-1; the D is unclear. The CDR3 runs to 18 residues. Germline assignment: CDR1 SGHTA and CDR2 FQGNSA. Trimming left V 5 bases short and J 1 base short, with 23 bases between. The CDR3 DNA follows: TGTGCCAGCAGCCTTAAAGATCCGGGAGGGTCAAAGAACACTGAAGCTTTCTTT. As protein: CASSLKDPGGSKNTEAFF. The entire variable domain, with the rest obtained from reference TRBV7-2 and TRBJ1-1, is as follows: GAGVSQSPSNKVTEKGKDVELRCDPISGHTALYWYRQSLGQGLEFLIYFQGNSAPDKSGLPSDRFSAERTGGSVSTLTIQRTQQEDSAVYLCASSLKDPGGSKNTEAFFGQGTRLTVV.

This rearrangement joins TRBV28 to TRBJ2-7, with 11 nucleotides matching TRBD1. The CDR3 runs to 15 residues. Per germline, CDR1 MDHEN and CDR2 SYDVKM. V trimming: 3 bases; J trimming: 6 bases; junction bases outside the gene matches: 7. The CDR3 DNA is TGTGCCAGCAGTTTGGGGGGGACAGGGGGTACCGAGCAGTACTTC. Translating gives CASSLGGTGGTEQYF.

The chain has TRBV7-9 and TRBJ2-7; 14 bases line up with TRBD2. CDR1 is SEHNR and CDR2 is FQNEAQ in the germline V gene (reference sequence). Unmatched junction bases numbered 9, after V lost 6 bases and J lost 2 bases. The CDR3 is 17 amino acids. For the CDR3, the DNA is TGTGCCAGCAGTCTAGATCGGACTAGCGGGAGGACCTACGAGCAGTACTTC. Residues: CASSLDRTSGRTYEQYF.

This chain connects TRBV6-1 to TRBJ2-2; TRBD2 matches at 9 bases. CDR1 and CDR2 from the germline V gene are MNHNS and SASEGT. This CDR3 is 16 amino acids long. Trimming removed 4 bases from V and 1 base from J; junction bases left unmatched: 4. This CDR3 is CASSGQTSGNTGELFF. As DNA, the CDR3 is TGTGCCAGCAGTGGGCAGACTAGCGGGAACACCGGGGAGCTGTTTTTT.

V usage is TRBV19 and J usage is TRBJ2-1, with TRBD2 identical over 8 bases. Germline CDR1 and CDR2: LNHDA and SQIVND (reference sequence). Trimming removed 6 bases from V and 6 bases from J; junction bases left unmatched: 4. There are 13 residues in the CDR3. CDR3 sequence: CASRGGTSNEQFF. In DNA, the CDR3 is TGTGCCAGTAGGGGCGGGACTAGCAATGAGCAGTTCTTC.